The sequence of this T cell receptor beta chain was determined in a study of PD-1 blockade in classical Hodgkin lymphoma. Findings of the study overall: At baseline, newly diagnosed patients reportedly showed less TCR diversity than healthy donors. The study found complete responders had baseline diversity similar to newly diagnosed patients. Significant TCR diversity gains by C4D1 occurred in CD4+ but not CD8+ cells.

Sequenced by immunoSEQ multiplex PCR; TCRdb stores in-frame clones only, minus some. The data show about 26,000 clones, around 69% seen once. Unmatched junction bases numbered 9, after V lost 2 bases and J lost 6 bases. CDR3 length: 17 amino acids. CDR1 is SGHNT and CDR2 is YYREEE in the germline V gene (reference sequence). Every patient experienced relapse after autologous stem cell transplantation, and brentuximab vedotin exposure varied. This clone was counted a single time. Its matching antigen is unknown. This TCR was recovered from a human donor with classical Hodgkin lymphoma. The V and J genes are TRBV5-4 and TRBJ2-5; 14 bases align to TRBD2. This material consisted of peripheral blood mononuclear cells (PBMCs), taken before the second cycle of nivolumab. CDR3 loop: CASSFSRTSGGLKTQYF. CDR3 nucleotides: TGTGCCAGCAGCTTCAGTCGGACTAGCGGGGGGTTAAAGACCCAGTACTTC.